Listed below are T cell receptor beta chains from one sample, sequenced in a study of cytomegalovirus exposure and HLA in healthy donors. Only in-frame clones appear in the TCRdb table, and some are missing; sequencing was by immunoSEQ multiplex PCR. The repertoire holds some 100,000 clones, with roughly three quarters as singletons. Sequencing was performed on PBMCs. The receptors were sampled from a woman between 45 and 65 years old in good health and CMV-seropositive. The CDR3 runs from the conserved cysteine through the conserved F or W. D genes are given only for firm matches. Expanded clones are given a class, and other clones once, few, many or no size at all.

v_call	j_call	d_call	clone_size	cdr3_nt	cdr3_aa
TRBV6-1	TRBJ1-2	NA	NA	TGTGCCAGCAGTGAGGGGGGGGGCTCATTAGGCTACACCTTC	CASSEGGGSLGYTF
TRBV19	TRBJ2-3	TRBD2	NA	TGTGCCAGTAGTCTGAATAGCGGGAGTCCCACAGATACGCAGTATTTT	CASSLNSGSPTDTQYF
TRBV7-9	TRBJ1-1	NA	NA	TGTGCCAGCAGCTGGACGGGAGGGACTGAAGCTTTCTTT	CASSWTGGTEAFF
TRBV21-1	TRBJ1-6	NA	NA	TGTGCCAGCAGCAAAGAAGGCGGAGACTTCAAGTATATGGGTTCACCCCTCCACTTT	CASSKEGGDFKYMGSPLHF
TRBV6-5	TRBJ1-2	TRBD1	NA	TGTGCCAGCAGTCCGACAGGGGCTAACTATGGCTACACCTTC	CASSPTGANYGYTF
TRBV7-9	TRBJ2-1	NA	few	TGTGCCAGCCACGCGGGGAGCTCCTACAATGAGCAGTTCTTC	CASHAGSSYNEQFF
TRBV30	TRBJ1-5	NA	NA	TGTGCCTGGAGTGTTTGGAGGAATCAGCCCCAGCATTTT	CAWSVWRNQPQHF
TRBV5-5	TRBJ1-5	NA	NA	TGTGCCAGCAGCCATTCAGGGGCCTATAGCAATCAGCCCCAGCATTTT	CASSHSGAYSNQPQHF
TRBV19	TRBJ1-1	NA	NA	TGTGCCAGTAGTAGCGGTGGGTTTAACACTGAAGCTTTCTTT	CASSSGGFNTEAFF
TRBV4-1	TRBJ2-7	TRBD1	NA	TGCGCCAGCAGCCAGTCCCGGGACAGGGCCGCCTACGAGCAGTACTTC	CASSQSRDRAAYEQYF
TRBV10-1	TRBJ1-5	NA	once	TGCGCCAGCAGTGAGTCGGGGCCGCCTCCCCGGCCCCAGCATTTT	CASSESGPPPRPQHF
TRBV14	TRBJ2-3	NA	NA	TGTGCCAGCAGCCTATCCCTGGGGCGCACAGATACGCAGTATTTT	CASSLSLGRTDTQYF
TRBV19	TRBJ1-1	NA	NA	TGTGCCAGTAGCCTTCTCGAACAGGGTGGTGTTGGAGCTTTCTTT	CASSLLEQGGVGAFF
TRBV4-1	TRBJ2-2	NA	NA	TGCGCCAGCAGCCACGCAACAAGGGGACTCACCGGGGAGCTGTTTTTT	CASSHATRGLTGELFF
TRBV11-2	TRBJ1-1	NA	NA	TGTGCCAGCAGCTCCCTTTACACTGAAGCTTTCTTT	CASSSLYTEAFF
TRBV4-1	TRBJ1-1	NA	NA	TGCGCCAGCAGCCAAGGTCCAGGGCGGTCGAACACTGAAGCTTTCTTT	CASSQGPGRSNTEAFF
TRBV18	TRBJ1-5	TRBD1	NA	TGTGCCAGCTCCCCGGACAGGGGGTTCGCTTTCAATCAGCCCCAGCATTTT	CASSPDRGFAFNQPQHF
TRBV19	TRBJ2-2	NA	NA	TGTGCCAGTATTAGTACCCGGTGGGACAAGCCCTACACCGGGGAGCTGTTTTTT	CASISTRWDKPYTGELFF
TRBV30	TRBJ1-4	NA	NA	TGTGCCTGGAGCCTCGGCGGGGCAACTAATGAAAAACTGTTTTTT	CAWSLGGATNEKLFF
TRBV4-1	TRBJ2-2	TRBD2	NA	TGCGCCAGCAGCCGCGGGAGATCGAACACCGGGGAGCTGTTTTTT	CASSRGRSNTGELFF
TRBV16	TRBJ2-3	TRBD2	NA	TGTGCCAGCAGCCCGCCGGGGGGACTCACAGATACGCAGTATTTT	CASSPPGGLTDTQYF
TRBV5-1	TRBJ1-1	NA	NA	TGCGCCAGCAGCTTGGGGCGGGGAGGGGGTAACACTGAAGCTTTCTTT	CASSLGRGGGNTEAFF
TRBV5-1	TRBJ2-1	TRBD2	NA	TGCGCCAGCAGCGAACCTAGCGGGAGCCTAGGCAATGAGCAGTTCTTC	CASSEPSGSLGNEQFF
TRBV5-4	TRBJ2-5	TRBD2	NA	TGTGCCAGCAGCCTGACGGGAGGGGAGGCCCAGTACTTC	CASSLTGGEAQYF
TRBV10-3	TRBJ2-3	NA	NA	TGTGCCATCAGCGCCGGACAGGGGTCAGCGGGAGGGCCCTCGGATACGCAGTATTTT	CAISAGQGSAGGPSDTQYF
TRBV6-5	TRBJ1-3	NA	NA	TGTGCCAGCAAAAACACAGGGCCTGGAAACACCATATATTTT	CASKNTGPGNTIYF
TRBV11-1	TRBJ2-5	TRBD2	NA	TGTGCCAGCAGCTGGGGGACTAGCGGGGAGACCCAGTACTTC	CASSWGTSGETQYF
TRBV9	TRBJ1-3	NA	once	TGTGCCAGCAGCGTAGGGCCTGTTGACTCTGGAAACACCATATATTTT	CASSVGPVDSGNTIYF
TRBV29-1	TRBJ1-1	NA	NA	TGCAGCGTTGCCTCACAGAAGGCCACTGAAGCTTTCTTT	CSVASQKATEAFF
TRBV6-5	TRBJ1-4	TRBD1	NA	TGTGCCAGCAGTTCAGTGACAGGGCGGGAAAAACTGTTTTTT	CASSSVTGREKLFF
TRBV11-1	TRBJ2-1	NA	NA	TGTGCCAGCAGCTTTTCGTCTCGGGGCAATGAGCAGTTCTTC	CASSFSSRGNEQFF
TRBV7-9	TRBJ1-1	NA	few	TGTGCCAGCAGCTTAGAGGGGGAAGGCACTGAAGCTTTCTTT	CASSLEGEGTEAFF
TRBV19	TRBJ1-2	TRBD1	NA	TGTGCCAGTAGTATGTCCAGACAGGGAATGAGCGGCTACACCTTC	CASSMSRQGMSGYTF
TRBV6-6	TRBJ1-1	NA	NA	TGTGCCAGCAGTCCTATAGGAGGCACTGAAGCTTTCTTT	CASSPIGGTEAFF
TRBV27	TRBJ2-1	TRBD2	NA	TGTGCCAGCAAATCCGGCGGGGGGGCGCCACCCTACAATGAGCAGTTCTTC	CASKSGGGAPPYNEQFF
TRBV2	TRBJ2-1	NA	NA	TGTGCCAGCATCCGAGGGCAAAATGAGCAGTTCTTC	CASIRGQNEQFF
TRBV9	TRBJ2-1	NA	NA	TGTGCCAGCAGCGCTTCAGGGTCCTCCTACAATGAGCAGTTCTTC	CASSASGSSYNEQFF
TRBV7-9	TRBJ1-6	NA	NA	TGTGCCAGCAGCCCCGGGAACTATAATTCACCCCTCCATTTT	CASSPGNYNSPLHF
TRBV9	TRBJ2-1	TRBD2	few	TGTGCCAGCACCCCCCTGGGCGGGGGGAGCTCCTACAATGAGCAGTTCTTC	CASTPLGGGSSYNEQFF
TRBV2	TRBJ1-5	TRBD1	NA	TGTGCCAGCAGTGCTCGGACAGGGAGCAATCAGCCCCAGCATTTT	CASSARTGSNQPQHF
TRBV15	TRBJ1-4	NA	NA	TGTGCCACCAGCAGAGGGAGGGAACGAGAAAAACTGTTTTTT	CATSRGREREKLFF
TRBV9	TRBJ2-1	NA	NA	TGTGCCAGCAGCGTAGCTGGGCCTGAGCAGTTCTTC	CASSVAGPEQFF